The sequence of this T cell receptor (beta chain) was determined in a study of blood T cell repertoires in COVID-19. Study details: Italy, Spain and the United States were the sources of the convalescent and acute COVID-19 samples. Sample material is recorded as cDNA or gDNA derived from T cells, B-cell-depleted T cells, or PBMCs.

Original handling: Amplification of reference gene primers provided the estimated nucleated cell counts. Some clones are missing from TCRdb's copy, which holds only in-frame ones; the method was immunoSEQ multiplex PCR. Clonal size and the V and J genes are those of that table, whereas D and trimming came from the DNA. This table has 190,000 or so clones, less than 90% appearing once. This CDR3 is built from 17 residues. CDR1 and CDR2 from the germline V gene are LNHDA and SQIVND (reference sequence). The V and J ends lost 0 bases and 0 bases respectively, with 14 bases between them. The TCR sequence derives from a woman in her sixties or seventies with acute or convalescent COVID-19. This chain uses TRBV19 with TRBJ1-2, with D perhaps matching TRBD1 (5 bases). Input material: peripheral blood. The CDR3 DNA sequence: TGTGCCAGTAGTATAGACCAGACAGCTAACTCTAACTATGGCTACACCTTC. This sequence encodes CASSIDQTANSNYGYTF.